This is a list of T cell receptor beta chains from one sample in a study of blood T cell repertoires in COVID-19. The method was immunoSEQ multiplex PCR; TCRdb's version includes in-frame clones alone and lacks a portion of them. The table lists a few hundred thousand clones, more than 85% of them singletons, with roughly 0.94% in the top ten. The sequencing sample was made of PBMCs or T cells enriched from blood (not recorded which). Receptors were obtained from a woman aged 30 to 39 who had recovered from COVID-19. Both conserved end residues are part of each CDR3. D genes are given only for firm matches. Clone size is given for some rows only: seen once, a few or many times, or a class if the clone is expanded.

.	TRBJ2-7	TRBV3-1/TRBV3-2	TRBD1	CASSPPPGQGIYEQYF	TGTGCCAGCAGCCCCCCGCCGGGACAGGGCATCTACGAGCAGTACTTC
few	TRBJ2-1	TRBV19	TRBD2	CASSIGLAGGQFF	TGTGCCAGTAGTATCGGGCTAGCGGGTGGACAGTTCTTC
.	TRBJ1-6	TRBV6-4	.	CASSDSKDLPSSYNSPLHF	TGTGCCAGCAGTGACTCGAAAGACCTTCCTAGCTCCTATAATTCACCCCTCCACTTT
.	TRBJ1-3	TRBV5-4	.	CASSSATGPGNTIYF	TGTGCCAGCAGCTCGGCCACAGGTCCCGGAAACACCATATATTTT
.	TRBJ1-3	TRBV6-4	.	CASSEKTAGRSGNTIYF	TGTGCCAGCAGTGAAAAGACCGCAGGGCGCTCTGGAAACACCATATATTTT
.	TRBJ2-3	TRBV7-7	.	CASSFSAGHTDTQYF	TGTGCCAGCAGCTTCAGCGCGGGGCACACAGATACGCAGTATTTT
.	TRBJ1-3	TRBV6-1	.	CASSERGGTGNTIYF	TGTGCCAGCAGTGAACGAGGGGGAACTGGAAACACCATATATTTT
.	TRBJ2-3	TRBV10-1	TRBD2	CATGLAGGGSDTQYF	TGCGCCACCGGACTAGCGGGGGGAGGTTCAGATACGCAGTATTTT
.	TRBJ2-3	TRBV6-4	TRBD1	CASRLDRGSRGNTQYF	TGTGCCAGCAGGCTTGACAGGGGCTCCCGTGGGAATACGCAGTATTTT
.	TRBJ1-4	TRBV4-3	TRBD1	CASSRGGQGKEKLFF	TGCGCCAGCAGCCGCGGGGGACAGGGAAAGGAAAAACTGTTTTTT
.	TRBJ2-1	TRBV28	TRBD2	CASSRITSGPNNEQFF	TGTGCCAGCAGCCGGATTACTAGCGGGCCTAACAATGAGCAGTTCTTC
few	TRBJ1-2	TRBV5-1	.	CASSLSRKGANYGYTF	TGCGCCAGCAGCTTGAGCAGGAAAGGGGCTAACTATGGCTACACCTTC
.	TRBJ1-3	TRBV5-4	.	CASSSWGRKEPVSGNTIYF	TGTGCCAGCAGCTCCTGGGGCCGCAAGGAACCAGTCTCTGGAAACACCATATATTTT
.	TRBJ2-7	TRBV2	.	CASSGLRGYEQYF	TGTGCCAGCTCTGGTCTCAGGGGATACGAGCAGTACTTC
once	TRBJ1-1	TRBV2	.	CASTQVASGNTEAFF	TGTGCCAGCACCCAGGTGGCAAGTGGGAACACTGAAGCTTTCTTT
.	TRBJ2-1	TRBV27	TRBD2	CASSLFAGGRGEQFF	TGTGCCAGCAGTTTATTTGCGGGGGGCCGAGGTGAGCAGTTCTTC
.	TRBJ1-1	TRBV14	.	CASSHPRERTEAFF	TGTGCCAGCAGTCATCCTCGAGAACGGACTGAAGCTTTCTTT
.	TRBJ1-4	TRBV19	.	CASSPSARRTNEKLFF	TGTGCCAGTAGTCCCTCAGCGAGGCGGACTAATGAAAAACTGTTTTTT
.	TRBJ2-7	TRBV5-4	.	CASRTYQGYEQYF	TGTGCCAGCAGAACTTACCAGGGCTACGAGCAGTACTTC
.	TRBJ1-4	TRBV14	TRBD1	CASSRDRAEKLFF	TGTGCCAGCAGCCGGGACAGGGCTGAAAAACTGTTTTTT
.	TRBJ1-2	TRBV28	.	CASSLGQNYGYTF	TGTGCCAGCAGTTTGGGGCAGAACTATGGCTACACCTTC
.	TRBJ2-2	TRBV7-2	.	CASSPGGGVGELFF	TGTGCCAGCAGCCCTGGAGGGGGGGTTGGGGAGCTGTTTTTT
once	TRBJ1-3	TRBV7-6	.	CASSLAAQGGNTIYF	TGTGCCAGCAGCTTAGCGGCCCAGGGTGGAAACACCATATATTTT
.	TRBJ2-3	TRBV30	TRBD2	CASPTSGGGDTQYF	TGTGCCTCGCCAACTAGCGGGGGGGGAGATACGCAGTATTTT
.	TRBJ1-6	TRBV6-6	TRBD1	CASRPDRTGQNSPLHF	TGTGCCAGCAGGCCCGATCGGACAGGCCAAAATTCACCCCTCCACTTT
.	TRBJ1-5	TRBV5-1	.	CASSLGTDTHQPQHF	TGCGCCAGCAGCTTGGGAACGGACACCCATCAGCCCCAGCATTTT
.	TRBJ1-2	TRBV6-7	.	CASSTGTYPRGYTF	TGTGCCAGCAGTACCGGGACATATCCTAGGGGCTACACCTTC
.	TRBJ1-1	TRBV27	.	CASSQGVGTEAFF	TGTGCCAGTTCACAGGGTGTGGGCACTGAAGCTTTCTTT